This is a list of T cell receptor beta chains from one sample in a study of cytomegalovirus exposure and HLA in healthy donors. Profiled with immunoSEQ multiplex PCR; TCRdb holds only in-frame clones, not every one. The sample holds 100,000 to 120,000 clones; about 15% are singletons and the top ten take over 0.8%. Specimen: PBMCs. Every receptor here comes from a female donor in good health and CMV-seronegative. CDR3s include the opening cysteine and the closing phenylalanine or tryptophan. A D gene is named only where the DNA matches it firmly. Rows may omit the clone size; those that give it use once, few, many or a size class.

j_call d_call clone_size v_call cdr3_aa cdr3_nt
TRBJ1-2 TRBD1 . TRBV7-9 CASSLVGDRGGYTF TGTGCCAGCAGCTTAGTGGGGGACAGAGGCGGCTACACCTTC
TRBJ2-3 . . TRBV14 CASSQQLASTDTQYF TGTGCCAGCAGCCAACAACTAGCTTCAACAGATACGCAGTATTTT
TRBJ2-7 TRBD2 few TRBV27 CATGLEGTYEQYF TGTGCCACCGGACTAGAGGGGACGTACGAGCAGTACTTC
TRBJ2-1 TRBD2 . TRBV2 CAAGREGVYNEQFF TGTGCCGCAGGGCGGGAGGGGGTCTACAATGAGCAGTTCTTC
TRBJ1-4 TRBD1 . TRBV4-1 CASSQQWDRGEKLFF TGCGCCAGCAGCCAACAGTGGGACAGGGGGGAAAAACTGTTTTTT
TRBJ2-3 . few TRBV11-2 CASSLVGLGGTADTQYF TGTGCCAGCAGCTTAGTCGGACTAGGGGGAACTGCAGATACGCAGTATTTT
TRBJ2-3 TRBD2 . TRBV11-3 CASSRAPRGVLDTQYF TGTGCCAGCAGTAGGGCCCCGCGGGGGGTACTAGATACGCAGTATTTT
TRBJ2-7 TRBD1 few TRBV23-1 CAKTGRGEQYF TGCGCCAAGACAGGGCGAGGAGAGCAGTACTTC
TRBJ1-2 . few TRBV6-5 CASSPAWGPYGYTF TGTGCCAGCAGCCCGGCGTGGGGCCCCTATGGCTACACCTTC
TRBJ1-4 TRBD1 . TRBV15 CATSRGGQGEKLFF TGTGCCACCAGCAGAGGGGGACAGGGCGAAAAACTGTTTTTT
TRBJ1-1 . . TRBV25-1 CASSGFEGTEAFF TGTGCCAGCAGTGGGTTTGAGGGCACTGAAGCTTTCTTT
TRBJ2-1 . few TRBV7-3 CASSLGALGGNEQFF TGTGCCAGCAGCTTAGGAGCGTTGGGGGGCAATGAGCAGTTCTTC
TRBJ2-7 TRBD2 . TRBV11-2 CASSLASGGNYEQYF TGTGCCAGCAGCTTAGCTAGCGGGGGGAACTACGAGCAGTACTTC
TRBJ1-2 . once TRBV4-3 CASSQDTAAPYYGYTF TGCGCCAGCAGCCAAGATACGGCAGCGCCCTACTATGGCTACACCTTC
TRBJ2-7 TRBD1 . TRBV5-1 CASSMTGALGEQYF TGCGCCAGCAGTATGACAGGGGCGCTGGGGGAGCAGTACTTC